The clone carrying this TCR beta chain was detected once. In the authors' workflow: Reference gene primer amplification gave nucleated cell count estimates. Assay used: immunoSEQ multiplex PCR; TCRdb lists only in-frame clones, some missing. V and J calls and clone size are as listed in that table; D and trimming were resolved from the DNA. The sample has nearly 350,000 clones; roughly 90% are singletons. These data are taken from a study of blood T cell repertoires in COVID-19. Across the study: The origin of the acute and convalescent COVID-19 samples was the United States, Italy and Spain. Nucleic acid was either cDNA or gDNA, and it came from T cells, B-cell-depleted T cells, or PBMCs.

The CDR3 has 15 residues. Germline V CDR1 and CDR2: MNHEY, SVGAGI. V dropped 6 bases and J dropped 5; count of bases not matched to a gene: 10. Seattle patients were enrolled while actively infected and followed longitudinally. The sequence was obtained from a woman in her 70s with COVID-19, enrolled during active disease. The genes are TRBV6-5 and TRBJ1-1, with 9 bases matching TRBD1. Sequencing used peripheral blood. The CDR3 bases are TGTGCCAGCAGCCGCGGACAGGGGAGAGGGACTGAAGCTTTCTTT. Translated, it gives CASSRGQGRGTEAFF.